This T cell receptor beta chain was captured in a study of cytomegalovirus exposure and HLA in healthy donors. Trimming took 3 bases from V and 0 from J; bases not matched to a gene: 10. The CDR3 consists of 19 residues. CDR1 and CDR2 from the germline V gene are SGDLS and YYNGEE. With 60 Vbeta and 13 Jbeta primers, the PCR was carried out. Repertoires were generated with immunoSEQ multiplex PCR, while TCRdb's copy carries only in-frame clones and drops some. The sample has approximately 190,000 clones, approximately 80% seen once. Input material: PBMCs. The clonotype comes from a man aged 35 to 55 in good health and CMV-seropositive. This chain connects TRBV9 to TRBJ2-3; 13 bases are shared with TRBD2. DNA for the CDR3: TGTGCCAGCAGCGGGGGACTAGCGGGAAGTTTACTTAGCACAGATACGCAGTATTTT. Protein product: CASSGGLAGSLLSTDTQYF. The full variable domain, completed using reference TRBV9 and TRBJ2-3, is DSGVTQTPKHLITATGQRVTLRCSPRSGDLSVYWYQQSLDQGLQFLIQYYNGEERAKGNILERFSAQQFPDLHSELNLSSLELGDSALYFCASSGGLAGSLLSTDTQYFGPGTRLTVL.